The 27 T cell receptor beta chains given below trace back to one sample, sequenced in a study of blood T cells in healthy people across ages. The second PCR ran roughly 7 to 12 cycles with a sample-barcoded 5' primer and J-beta primers. TCRdb re-analysed the 5' RACE reads in MiXCR, keeping a single row per CDR3 protein. Of 800,000 to 950,000 distinct CDR3 sequences listed, 29% were seen once; the top ten hold roughly 10%. The data were also submitted as part of a second study, on T cells of mothers and their children.

The sequenced sample was blood. The receptor source for this set is a middle-aged woman in good health.

Comment on this clonotype: The germline gene is not matched at one end of the junction; a read error may be the cause. The chain couples TRBV24-1 to TRBJ1-5, with D possibly being TRBD1 (5 bases). The CDR3 is made up of 16 amino acids. Germline assignment: CDR1 KGHDR and CDR2 SFDVKD. Here the CDR3 reads CATSGGGLDSNQPRHF. In nucleotides, the CDR3 is TGTGCCACCAGTGGTGGGGGGTTGGATAGCAATCAGCCCCGGCATTTT.

In this sample, this clonotype turned up many times. V gene TRBV24-1 combines with J gene TRBJ2-5; 9 positions agree with TRBD1. Losses at the gene ends were 2 bases for V and 5 bases for J; bases not matched to a gene: 5. Germline CDR1 and CDR2: KGHDR and SFDVKD. The CDR3 sequence is 15 residues long. CDR3 amino acids: CATSDSTGGWETQYF. The CDR3 DNA sequence: TGTGCCACCAGTGATTCGACAGGGGGTTGGGAGACCCAGTACTTC.

A few counts support this clonotype. The chain combines TRBV7-2 with TRBJ2-4; D remains unclear. CDR1 and CDR2 (germline): SGHTA, FQGNSA. The germline V and J ends were trimmed by 4 bases and 3 bases, with 4 bases remaining between them. The CDR3 extends over 12 amino acids. The CDR3 reads CASSYDKNIQYF. CDR3 DNA: TGTGCCAGCAGCTATGACAAAAACATTCAGTACTTC. The variable domain in full, completed from reference TRBV7-2 and TRBJ2-4, reads GAGVSQSPSNKVTEKGKDVELRCDPISGHTALYWYRQSLGQGLEFLIYFQGNSAPDKSGLPSDRFSAERTGGSVSTLTIQRTQQEDSAVYLCASSYDKNIQYFGAGTRLSVL.

This clonotype was found once. The chain combines TRBV6-2 or TRBV6-3 with TRBJ1-1; no clear D gene. The CDR3 is 15 residues long. Germline CDR1 is MNHEY and CDR2 is SVGEGT. The V gene lost 2 bases and the J gene lost 2 bases, with 12 bases spanning the gap. CDR3 nucleotide sequence: TGTGCCAGCAGTTACGTTGGCCGGAGAAACACTGAAGCTTTCTTT. It encodes CASSYVGRRNTEAFF.

Comment on this clonotype: It may be a read error: a sequence one base away is much more abundant. V gene TRBV2 combines with J gene TRBJ2-7; maybe TRBD1 (6 bases). The ends were cut back, 6 bases at V and 0 bases at J, with 12 bases in the middle. Germline-derived CDR1 and CDR2 are SNHLY and FYNNEI. This CDR3 region has 14 residues. CDR3 protein: CASRQGKISYEQYF. CDR3 bases: TGTGCCAGCAGACAGGGCAAGATCTCCTACGAGCAGTACTTC.

The V call is TRBV12-3 or TRBV12-4, the J call TRBJ1-1; D is undetermined. The ends were cut back, 4 bases at V and 10 bases at J, with 16 bases in the middle. This CDR3 has 13 amino acids. CDR3 amino acids: CASSSRSGLGAFF. The CDR3 coding sequence is TGTGCCAGCAGTTCCCGGTCCGGGCTTGGAGCTTTCTTT.

With respect to this clonotype: A read error is possible here, since a much larger clone lies one base away. The chain couples TRBV28 to TRBJ2-7; 8 nucleotides align to TRBD1. V was pared by 8 bases and J by 9 bases, with 15 bases of the junction left unmatched. In germline, CDR1 is MDHEN, CDR2 SYDVKM. The CDR3 is 14 amino acids. The CDR3 loop is CASVLSQGASGQYF. The DNA for the CDR3 is TGTGCCAGCGTACTAAGCCAGGGGGCGAGCGGGCAGTACTTC.

The V gene is TRBV29-1, the J gene TRBJ1-2, with D possibly being TRBD1 (5 bases). This CDR3 comprises 15 residues. V was clipped by 5 bases and J by 1 base, with 17 bases between them. Germline CDR1 and CDR2: SQVTM and ANQGSEA. In nucleotides, the CDR3 is TGCAGCGTTAGAGAGGGCGCTGGGGGTAACTATGGCTACACCTTC. Translation gives CSVREGAGGNYGYTF.

This chain connects TRBV6-2 or TRBV6-3 to TRBJ1-5; the D gene is possibly TRBD1 (6 bases). The CDR3 runs to 14 residues. Germline assignment: CDR1 MNHEY and CDR2 SVGEGT. The V end lost 8 bases, the J end lost 3 bases, and 14 bases lay between the germline ends. The CDR3 DNA reads TGTGCCAGCGGAGGGGGGATAATCAATCAGCCCCAGCATTTT. It translates to CASGGGIINQPQHF.

V gene TRBV28 combines with J gene TRBJ2-7; weak D call: TRBD1 (6 bases). V lost 7 bases and J lost 11, with 18 bases in between. The CDR3 covers 12 residues. From germline, CDR1 is MDHEN and CDR2 SYDVKM. CDR3 nucleotide sequence: TGTGCCAGCACCCGTCCGCAGGGGTTCGAGTACTTC. It yields the protein CASTRPQGFEYF.

This clonotype appeared a few times. The V call is TRBV27, the J call TRBJ1-2; no definite D call. Trimming cost V 5 bases and J 1 base, with 17 bases left between them. CDR1 is MNHEY and CDR2 is SMNVEV in the germline V gene (reference sequence). This CDR3 comprises 16 residues. The CDR3 coding sequence is TGTGCCAGCAGTCCGAGTCCAAGCGCTCGTAACTATGGCTACACCTTC. Encoded protein: CASSPSPSARNYGYTF.

This clonotype was recorded many times. The rearrangement uses TRBV6-1 and TRBJ1-2; TRBD1 matches at 11 bases. The CDR3 spans 17 residues. Unmatched junction bases numbered 7, after V lost 4 bases and J lost 0 bases. CDR1 is MNHNS, CDR2 SASEGT, per germline. The DNA of the CDR3 is TGTGCCAGCAGTGCCGGGACAGGGGGACACACTAACTATGGCTACACCTTC. As protein: CASSAGTGGHTNYGYTF.

This clonotype was seen a single time. The rearrangement joins TRBV2 to TRBJ2-5; D is tentatively TRBD1 or TRBD2 (6 bases each). The assigned J gene may be wrong: the sequence end matches TRBJ2-1 better. Germline V gives CDR1 SNHLY, CDR2 FYNNEI. The CDR3 loop spans 15 amino acids. The CDR3 DNA is TGTGCCAGCAGTCCGCGGGACAAAGTACAAGAGACCCAGTTCTTC. Its protein product is CASSPRDKVQETQFF.

This clonotype was recorded many times. The chain links TRBV28 to TRBJ2-7; D not certain. This CDR3 region has 12 residues. Trimming stripped 7 bases from V and 0 bases from J, with 7 bases between. The germline V gene has CDR1 MDHEN and CDR2 SYDVKM. The CDR3 DNA follows: TGTGCCAGCACGGAGAGCTCCTACGAGCAGTACTTC. It encodes CASTESSYEQYF.

This clonotype has only a few counts. The chain is built from TRBV5-1 and TRBJ2-7, with 9 bases identical to TRBD2. In germline, CDR1 is SGHRS, CDR2 YFSETQ. The CDR3 runs 15 residues. V shed 4 bases, J shed 6 bases, and the junction held 11 bases outside the gene matches. The CDR3 DNA reads as TGCGCCAGCAGCCCCAGGGCTAGCGGGGCGTTCGAGCAGTACTTC. The encoded protein is CASSPRASGAFEQYF.

The table lists this clonotype with many counts. The chain recombines TRBV5-1 with TRBJ2-5; 9 bases fit TRBD2. The CDR3 covers 14 residues. Trimming removed 4 bases from V and 1 base from J; junction bases left unmatched: 2. Germline lookup yields CDR1 SGHRS and CDR2 YFSETQ. The CDR3 protein is CASSGGGAQETQYF. The CDR3 DNA follows: TGCGCCAGCAGCGGCGGGGGGGCCCAAGAGACCCAGTACTTC.

This clonotype was seen a few times. The rearrangement links TRBV7-2 to TRBJ2-4; D remains unclear. The CDR3 covers 18 residues. CDR1 is SGHTA, CDR2 FQGNSA, per germline. V lost 2 bases, J lost 0 bases, and 17 bases lay in between. In DNA, the CDR3 is TGTGCCAGCAGCTTAACTTCCCGTTGGGGTCTAGCCAAAAACATTCAGTACTTC. This encodes CASSLTSRWGLAKNIQYF.

The chain employs TRBV28 and TRBJ1-1, with D possibly TRBD1 on 5 matching bases. Trimming removed 3 bases from V and 9 bases from J, with 11 bases in between. Germline CDR1 is MDHEN and CDR2 is SYDVKM. This CDR3 is 12 amino acids long. The CDR3 is CASSFRGSQAFF. The DNA for the CDR3 is TGTGCCAGCAGTTTTCGGGGGTCTCAAGCTTTCTTT. Filled out from reference TRBV28 and TRBJ1-1, the complete variable domain reads DVKVTQSSRYLVKRTGEKVFLECVQDMDHENMFWYRQDPGLGLRLIYFSYDVKMKEKGDIPEGYSVSREKKERFSLILESASTNQTSMYLCASSFRGSQAFFGQGTRLTVV.

A single count supports this clonotype. The genes are TRBV29-1 and TRBJ2-2, with TRBD1 matching 7 bases. Germline CDR1 and CDR2: SQVTM and ANQGSEA. There are 15 residues in the CDR3. V lost 4 bases and J lost 0; bases outside the gene matches: 5. The CDR3 spells CSVGGGQPNTGELFF. CDR3 nucleotide sequence: TGCAGCGTTGGAGGGGGACAGCCGAACACCGGGGAGCTGTTTTTT.

About this clonotype itself: A much larger clone lies one base from this, so it may be a read error. The chain is built from TRBV12-3 or TRBV12-4 and TRBJ2-4, with D perhaps TRBD1 or TRBD2 (5 bases each). The CDR3 runs 14 residues. Between the trimmed V and J ends, which lost 7 bases and 15 bases, there was a span of 25 bases. The CDR3 loop reads CASKGRHPSYERYF. The CDR3 DNA reads TGTGCCAGCAAGGGGAGACACCCTTCCTACGAGCGGTACTTC.

The V call is TRBV5-1, the J call TRBJ1-4, with 7 bases lining up with TRBD1. Germline lookup yields CDR1 SGHRS and CDR2 YFSETQ. The length of the CDR3 is 16 residues. Germline trimming cut 4 bases from V and 7 bases from J; bases unmatched to any gene: 13. CDR3 DNA sequence: TGCGCCAGCAGCGCCACGACCTTGGGACAGACTGAAAAACTGTTTTTT. Its protein product is CASSATTLGQTEKLFF.

The chain links TRBV25-1 to TRBJ2-3, with D possibly matching TRBD1 (6 bases). V lost 3 bases and J lost 11, with 18 bases in between. Germline V lookup: CDR1 MGHDK, CDR2 SYGVNS. The CDR3 length is 14 residues. In DNA form, the CDR3 reads TGTGCCAGCAGTGATGTTGGGACAACAGGGAAGCAGTATTTT. Protein product: CASSDVGTTGKQYF. The variable domain in full, completed from reference TRBV25-1 and TRBJ2-3, reads EADIYQTPRYLVIGTGKKITLECSQTMGHDKMYWYQQDPGMELHLIHYSYGVNSTEKGDLSSESTVSRIRTEHFPLTLESARPSHTSQYLCASSDVGTTGKQYFGPGTRLTVL.

The chain is built from TRBV2 and TRBJ1-5; D is unclear. V was shortened by 7 bases and J by 4 bases, with 14 bases between the two germline ends. Germline V CDR1 and CDR2: SNHLY, FYNNEI. CDR3 length: 14 amino acids. CDR3 loop: CASNKWGNNQPQHF. DNA of the CDR3: TGTGCCAGCAATAAATGGGGAAATAATCAGCCCCAGCATTTT.

This clonotype was seen many times. The chain carries TRBV4-1 and TRBJ2-2, with 7 bases aligning to TRBD1. The J segment lost 6 bases and the V segment lost 4 bases, leaving 8 bases of the junction unmatched. The CDR3 sequence is 15 residues long. Germline lookup yields CDR1 MGHRA and CDR2 YSYEKL. The CDR3 spells CASSPPTGSAGELFF. CDR3 DNA sequence: TGCGCCAGCAGCCCTCCGACAGGGTCGGCCGGGGAGCTGTTTTTT.

The gene calls are TRBV5-1 and TRBJ2-7; the D gene is possibly TRBD2 (5 bases). V lost 5 bases and J 5 bases, leaving 14 bases between the germline ends. The CDR3 length is 13 residues. CDR1 is SGHRS, CDR2 YFSETQ, per germline. For the CDR3, the DNA is TGCGCCAGCAGTCGGACGCTGAGGGACGAGCAGTACTTC. Encoded protein: CASSRTLRDEQYF.

The chain combines TRBV5-1 with TRBJ2-3, with a possible D match to TRBD1 (5 bases). Germline loops: CDR1 SGHRS, CDR2 YFSETQ. The CDR3 is 14 residues long. The V gene lost 5 bases and the J gene lost 1 base, with 11 bases spanning the gap. The CDR3 reads CASRGHSRTDTQYF. The CDR3, as DNA: TGCGCCAGCAGAGGACACTCACGCACAGATACGCAGTATTTT.

The V call is TRBV4-3, the J call TRBJ2-1; 14 bases align to TRBD2. The CDR3 has 20 amino acids. Unmatched junction bases numbered 11, after V lost 3 bases and J lost 1 base. The germline CDR1 and CDR2 sequences are LGHNA and YSLEER. CDR3 sequence (DNA): TGCGCCAGCAGCCAGCGACTAGCGGGGGGGCCCACTTCATCCTACAATGAGCAGTTCTTC. This translates into CASSQRLAGGPTSSYNEQFF.